Following are 24 T cell receptor beta chains from one sample sequenced in a study of shared clonotypes between healthy human individuals. Some clones are missing from TCRdb's copy, which holds only in-frame ones; the method was immunoSEQ multiplex PCR. This table has millions of clones, 95% appearing once. The sequenced sample consisted of naive CD4+ T cells sorted from blood. Specified subset: CD45RA+ positively selected. The receptors here all came from a man aged 18 to 35 in good health.

This clone has just one count. This sequence joins TRBV5-6 and TRBJ2-2; D is undetermined. The germline V gene has CDR1 SGHDT and CDR2 YYEEEE. V lost 2 bases and J 14 bases, leaving 10 bases between the germline ends. This CDR3 has 11 amino acids. The CDR3 DNA sequence: TGTGCCAGCAGCTTTTTAGGGTCACTGTTTTTT. Amino acid sequence: CASSFLGSLFF.

The genes are TRBV6-1 and TRBJ1-5; weak D call: TRBD1 (5 bases). CDR1 MNHNS and CDR2 SASEGT come from the germline V gene. V was shortened by 6 bases and J by 7 bases, with 16 bases between the two germline ends. The CDR3 contains 14 residues. This chain's CDR3 is CASRAGTSIQPQHF. DNA of the CDR3: TGTGCCAGCAGAGCGGGGACTTCAATCCAGCCCCAGCATTTT.

This clone appeared once. This sequence joins TRBV5-1 and TRBJ1-1, with a possible D match to TRBD1 (5 bases). The CDR3 extends over 15 amino acids. Germline lookup yields CDR1 SGHRS and CDR2 YFSETQ. Trimming removed 0 bases at V and 4 bases at J, with 13 bases between. In DNA, the CDR3 is TGCGCCAGCAGCTTGGAAGGCCAGGGAGTCACTGAAGCTTTCTTT. This gives the protein CASSLEGQGVTEAFF. The full variable domain, rest sourced from reference TRBV5-1 and TRBJ1-1, is KAGVTQTPRYLIKTRGQQVTLSCSPISGHRSVSWYQQTPGQGLQFLFEYFSETQRNKGNFPGRFSGRQFSNSRSEMNVSTLELGDSALYLCASSLEGQGVTEAFFGQGTRLTVV.

The chain has TRBV14 and TRBJ2-7; 10 nucleotides line up with TRBD2. V lost 1 base, J lost 5 bases, and 5 bases stayed unmatched. CDR3 length equals 15 residues. The germline gives CDR1 SGHDN, CDR2 FVKESK. The CDR3 loop is CASSQALAGVHEQYF. The CDR3 DNA is TGTGCCAGCAGCCAAGCCCTAGCGGGAGTTCACGAGCAGTACTTC. Complete variable domain (other parts from reference TRBV14 and TRBJ2-7): EAGVTQFPSHSVIEKGQTVTLRCDPISGHDNLYWYRRVMGKEIKFLLHFVKESKQDESGMPNNRFLAERTGGTYSTLKVQPAELEDSGVYFCASSQALAGVHEQYFGPGTRLTVT.

The rearrangement joins TRBV18 to TRBJ1-2; tentative D call: TRBD1 (6 bases). From germline, CDR1 is KGHSH and CDR2 LQKENI. V lost 2 bases, J lost 2 bases, and 21 bases lay in between. The length of the CDR3 is 18 residues. The CDR3 is CASSPSFFRGPLNYGYTF. As DNA, the CDR3 is TGTGCCAGCTCACCAAGTTTCTTTCGGGGGCCCCTAAACTATGGCTACACCTTC.

This rearrangement joins TRBV29-1 to TRBJ2-3; the match to TRBD2 covers 12 bases. The CDR3 is made up of 16 amino acids. Germline V lookup: CDR1 SQVTM, CDR2 ANQGSEA. The V gene end was trimmed by 4 bases and the J gene end by 0 bases; junction bases not matched to a gene: 5. As DNA, the CDR3 is TGCAGCGTTGCGGGTGGACTAGCGGGGAGCACAGATACGCAGTATTTT. Translated: CSVAGGLAGSTDTQYF.

The chain uses TRBV7-2 and TRBJ2-7; D is possibly TRBD1 (5 bases). Germline V gene sequence: CDR1 SGHTA, CDR2 FQGNSA. Trimming removed 1 base at V and 3 bases at J, with 13 bases between. There are 15 residues in the CDR3. In DNA, the CDR3 is TGTGCCAGCAGCTTAGGCGGCGGACACTACTACGAGCAGTACTTC. Translated: CASSLGGGHYYEQYF.

The V gene is TRBV5-6, the J gene TRBJ2-7, with D uncertain. This CDR3 is built from 12 residues. The V and J ends lost 0 bases and 12 bases respectively, with 13 bases between them. Germline V gene data show CDR1 as SGHDT and CDR2 as YYEEEE. The CDR3 DNA sequence: TGTGCCAGCAGCTTGGCGGCAGGTCGTGGGTACTTC. As protein: CASSLAAGRGYF.

The chain employs TRBV10-1 and TRBJ2-7, with TRBD2 matching over 7 bases. With V trimmed by 0 bases and J by 4 bases, 6 bases remained unmatched. This CDR3 is built from 15 residues. Germline assignment: CDR1 WNHNN and CDR2 SYGVQD (reference sequence). CDR3: CASSESIGGGYEQYF. The CDR3 DNA is TGCGCCAGCAGTGAGTCCATCGGGGGAGGGTACGAGCAGTACTTC.

The V and J genes are TRBV6-1 and TRBJ1-3, with D maybe TRBD1 (5 bases). Trimming cost V 3 bases and J 3 bases, with 15 bases left between them. CDR1 and CDR2 from the germline V gene are MNHNS and SASEGT. The CDR3 has 16 residues. CDR3 sequence: CASSDEDTRVGNTIYF. The CDR3 coding sequence is TGTGCCAGCAGTGACGAGGACACCAGGGTTGGAAACACCATATATTTT.

This clone was detected once. The genes are TRBV14 and TRBJ2-5, with a tentative D call TRBD2 (5 bases). Germline V gene data show CDR1 as SGHDN and CDR2 as FVKESK. The CDR3 has 12 residues. V gave up 6 bases and J gave up 7 bases, with 12 bases separating them. CDR3 loop: CASSRQGGTQYF. CDR3 nucleotide sequence: TGTGCCAGCAGTCGACAAGGAGGGACCCAGTACTTC.

As for this clone: At the DNA level, this CDR3 is encoded by other sequences in the same sample as well. The rearrangement uses TRBV19 and TRBJ1-5; 9 bases are shared with TRBD1. Germline V gene lookup returns CDR1 LNHDA and CDR2 SQIVND (reference sequence). Trimming removed 7 bases from V and 6 bases from J; junction bases left unmatched: 4. This CDR3 has 13 amino acids. The CDR3 bases are TGTGCCAGTATGGGACAGGGCGGTCAGCCCCAGCATTTT. Its protein product is CASMGQGGQPQHF.

This clone was detected once. Possible read error: a much larger clone is one base away. The rearrangement uses TRBV6-1 and TRBJ1-3; D is uncertain. V lost 7 bases and J lost 0, with 4 bases in between. Germline CDR1 and CDR2: MNHNS and SASEGT. This CDR3 is built from 12 residues. The CDR3: CASMSSGNTIYF. The CDR3 nucleotides read TGTGCCAGCATGAGCTCTGGAAACACCATATATTTT.

The J gene is TRBJ2-5, the V gene TRBV5-1; 9 bases line up with TRBD1. Germline loops: CDR1 SGHRS, CDR2 YFSETQ. V shed 4 bases and J 4 bases; nucleotides not matched to a gene: 11. The CDR3 totals 16 residues. CDR3 amino acids: CASSLKGGTGSETQYF. DNA of the CDR3: TGCGCCAGCAGCCTTAAAGGTGGGACAGGGTCAGAGACCCAGTACTTC.

This clone was detected only a few times. The genes are TRBV19 and TRBJ1-5; no reliable D call. There are 13 residues in the CDR3. Germline CDR1 is LNHDA and CDR2 is SQIVND (reference sequence). The germline V and J ends were trimmed by 5 bases and 2 bases, with 7 bases remaining between them. Written as DNA, the CDR3 is TGTGCCAGTAGTCAAGGCGGCAATCAGCCCCAGCATTTT. It yields the protein CASSQGGNQPQHF.

The chain joins TRBV4-3 to TRBJ1-5; 11 bases match TRBD1. Germline V gene lookup returns CDR1 LGHNA and CDR2 YSLEER. V dropped 3 bases and J dropped 7; count of bases not matched to a gene: 5. This CDR3 spans 15 amino acids. The CDR3 DNA is TGCGCCAGCAGCCAGGACAGGGGGCACGAACAGCCCCAGCATTTT. It yields the protein CASSQDRGHEQPQHF.

The chain employs TRBV4-1 and TRBJ2-2; TRBD2 matches 11 bases. Trimming cost V 2 bases and J 5 bases; bases outside gene matches: 16. The CDR3 is made up of 20 amino acids. CDR1 is MGHRA, CDR2 YSYEKL, per germline. In nucleotides, the CDR3 is TGCGCCAGCAGCCAATCCGGCGGCCCACTAGCGGGGGTAGATACCGGGGAGCTGTTTTTT. Protein product: CASSQSGGPLAGVDTGELFF.

The CDR3 spells CASSLRQTNTEAFF. In DNA, the CDR3 is TGTGCCAGCAGCCTTAGACAGACGAACACTGAAGCTTTCTTT. The chain carries TRBV5-6 and TRBJ1-1; possibly TRBD1 for D (5 bases). The CDR3 totals 14 residues. In germline, CDR1 is SGHDT, CDR2 YYEEEE. The V end lost 4 bases, the J end lost 1 base, and 11 bases lay between the germline ends.

This chain uses TRBV2 with TRBJ2-7, with no clear D. Germline CDR1 and CDR2: SNHLY and FYNNEI. The CDR3 totals 15 residues. Trimming cost V 5 bases and J 2 bases, with 16 bases left between them. The CDR3 DNA reads as TGTGCCAGCAGTCGTGACGGTTTAATCCCCTACGAGCAGTACTTC. It translates to CASSRDGLIPYEQYF.

CDR3 region: CASSFRGRSSYEQYF. The CDR3 nucleotides read TGTGCCAGCAGCTTTCGGGGCAGGAGCTCCTACGAGCAGTACTTC. V usage is TRBV13 and J usage is TRBJ2-7; perhaps D is TRBD1 or TRBD2 (5 bases each). Trimming took 3 bases from V and 0 from J, leaving 12 bases between them. The CDR3 runs to 15 residues. The germline CDR1 and CDR2 sequences are PRHDT and FYEKMQ (reference sequence).

CDR3: CASREQGRSEQYF. CDR3 in DNA: TGTGCCAGTAGGGAACAGGGAAGGAGCGAGCAGTACTTC. The rearrangement uses TRBV25-1 and TRBJ2-7; TRBD1 is a possible D gene (6 bases). Germline CDR1 reads MGHDK; CDR2 reads SYGVNS. CDR3 length equals 13 residues. The ends were cut back, 9 bases at V and 6 bases at J, with 18 bases in the middle.

About this clone: The same CDR3 arises from other DNA sequences in this sample as well. The J gene is TRBJ2-5, the V gene TRBV5-1, with TRBD1 identical over 7 bases. Trimming took 2 bases from V and 4 from J; bases not matched to a gene: 5. Germline CDR1 is SGHRS and CDR2 is YFSETQ. There are 14 residues in the CDR3. CDR3 sequence: CASSLEGAGETQYF. The CDR3 DNA sequence: TGCGCCAGCAGCTTAGAGGGGGCGGGAGAGACCCAGTACTTC. The full variable domain, completed using reference TRBV5-1 and TRBJ2-5, is KAGVTQTPRYLIKTRGQQVTLSCSPISGHRSVSWYQQTPGQGLQFLFEYFSETQRNKGNFPGRFSGRQFSNSRSEMNVSTLELGDSALYLCASSLEGAGETQYFGPGTRLLVL.

This clone was seen more than once but under ten times. V usage is TRBV9 and J usage is TRBJ2-2; 9 nucleotides align to TRBD1. CDR1 and CDR2 from the germline V gene are SGDLS and YYNGEE. J was trimmed by 5 bases and V by 3 bases; bases with no gene match: 8. The CDR3 has 16 residues. CDR3 nucleotides: TGTGCCAGCAGCGACACAGGGGGCAAGGGAACCGGGGAGCTGTTTTTT. Translating gives CASSDTGGKGTGELFF. The variable domain in full, with the rest retrieved from reference TRBV9 and TRBJ2-2, is DSGVTQTPKHLITATGQRVTLRCSPRSGDLSVYWYQQSLDQGLQFLIQYYNGEERAKGNILERFSAQQFPDLHSELNLSSLELGDSALYFCASSDTGGKGTGELFFGEGSRLTVL.

The chain recombines TRBV7-2 with TRBJ2-7; TRBD2 aligns across 11 bases. The CDR3 covers 16 residues. CDR1 and CDR2 (germline): SGHTA, FQGNSA. With V trimmed by 4 bases and J by 2 bases, 7 bases remained unmatched. The CDR3 DNA follows: TGTGCCAGCAGCTCAAACGTAGCGGGAGGGCCCTACGAGCAGTACTTC. Its translation is CASSSNVAGGPYEQYF.